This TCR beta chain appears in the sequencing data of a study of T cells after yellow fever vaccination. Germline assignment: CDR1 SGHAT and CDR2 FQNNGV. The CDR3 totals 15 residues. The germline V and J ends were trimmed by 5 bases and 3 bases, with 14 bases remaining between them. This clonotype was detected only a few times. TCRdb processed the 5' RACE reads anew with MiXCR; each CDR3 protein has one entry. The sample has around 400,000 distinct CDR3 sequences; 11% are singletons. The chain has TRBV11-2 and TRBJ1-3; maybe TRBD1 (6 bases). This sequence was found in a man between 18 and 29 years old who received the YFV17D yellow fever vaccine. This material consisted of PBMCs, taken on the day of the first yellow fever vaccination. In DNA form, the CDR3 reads TGTGCCAGCAGCCCGACGGGGGCGTTTGGAAACACCATATATTTT. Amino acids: CASSPTGAFGNTIYF.